These 14 T cell receptor beta chains were all obtained from the same sample, sequenced in a study of Graves' ophthalmopathy and Graves' hyperthyroidism listed by TCRdb under 2018. Sequenced using an Illumina HiSeq 2000. For repertoire sequencing, the TCR beta CDR3 regions were amplified from RNA transcripts. The first round was an RT-PCR using HTBI primers with the Qiagen OneStep RT-PCR kit, and this first round was followed by a second-round multiplex PCR, then size selection and purification. TCRdb reanalyzed the raw reads on its own, using fastp at Q25 for trimming and MiXCR for clone calling, and kept in-frame beta chains. Rows are combined by CDR3 protein, so each entry shows the most common genes and DNA. The sample data list more than 1,000,000 distinct CDR3 sequences, and roughly 35% of these were observed just once. The leading ten clones occupy 11% of the sample. Source material: peripheral blood or thyroid tissue (not recorded which). The source of these receptors is an adult man with Graves' hyperthyroidism.

This clonotype was recorded many times. The chain combines TRBV5-1 with TRBJ1-2, with D possibly being TRBD1 (5 bases). The CDR3 runs 16 residues. The ends were cut back, 3 bases at V and 5 bases at J, with 20 bases in the middle. The germline V gene encodes CDR1 SGHRS and CDR2 YFSETQ. This CDR3 is CASSSDESGLRYGYTF. CDR3 coding DNA: TGCGCCAGCAGCTCAGACGAATCAGGGCTTCGTTATGGCTACACCTTC. Using reference TRBV5-1 and TRBJ1-2 for the parts outside the CDR3, the full variable domain is KAGVTQTPRYLIKTRGQQVTLSCSPISGHRSVSWYQQTPGQGLQFLFEYFSETQRNKGNFPGRFSGRQFSNSRSEMNVSTLELGDSALYLCASSSDESGLRYGYTFGSGTRLTVV.

This clonotype was counted many times. The chain couples TRBV20-1 to TRBJ1-6; no firm D call. Trimming shortened V by 6 bases and J by 1 base, and 10 bases separated the two germline ends. The CDR3 sequence is 14 residues long. Germline assignment: CDR1 DFQATT and CDR2 SNEGSKA (reference sequence). CDR3 amino acids: CSALRVSYNSPLHF. In nucleotides, the CDR3 is TGCAGTGCCCTTCGTGTGTCCTATAATTCACCCCTCCACTTT.

This chain joins TRBV12-3 or TRBV12-4 and TRBJ1-2; TRBD1 agrees at 8 bases. The trim removed 0 bases at V and 0 bases at J, leaving 6 bases unmatched. CDR3 size: 17 residues. CDR3 sequence: CASSLALGDRSNYGYTF. The CDR3 DNA is TGTGCCAGCAGTTTAGCACTCGGGGACAGGTCTAACTATGGCTACACCTTC.

This chain joins TRBV5-6 and TRBJ2-7; 7 bases map to TRBD2. With 3 bases clipped from V and 7 bases from J, the junction kept 16 bases outside the gene matches. CDR3 length: 16 amino acids. Germline V gene data show CDR1 as SGHDT and CDR2 as YYEEEE. The CDR3, as DNA: TGTGCCAGCAGCTGGGCGGGGGAGGACCTCACCTGGGAGCAGTACTTC. Its translation is CASSWAGEDLTWEQYF.

This chain uses TRBV15 with TRBJ1-2; D perhaps matches TRBD1 (6 bases). CDR3 length equals 15 residues. The ends were cut back, 3 bases at V and 4 bases at J, with 15 bases in the middle. Germline V gives CDR1 LNHNV, CDR2 YYDKDF (reference sequence). CDR3 sequence (DNA): TGTGCCACCAGCAGCTTGAAACAGGGCGCCTATGGCTACACCTTC. It yields the protein CATSSLKQGAYGYTF.

This clonotype occurred many times. This chain joins TRBV5-1 and TRBJ2-7, with TRBD1 matching over 7 bases. This CDR3 has 15 residues. The germline V gene encodes CDR1 SGHRS and CDR2 YFSETQ. V trimming: 4 bases; J trimming: 4 bases; junction bases outside the gene matches: 11. CDR3 sequence reads: CASSVGQANSYEQYF. CDR3 bases: TGCGCCAGCAGCGTTGGACAGGCTAACTCGTACGAGCAGTACTTC.

This clonotype was seen only a few times. V usage is TRBV29-1 and J usage is TRBJ1-5; no clear D. The V end was cut by 2 bases, the J end by 11 bases, with 16 bases between. Per germline, CDR1 SQVTM and CDR2 ANQGSEA. This CDR3 has 13 residues. The CDR3 DNA reads as TGCAGCGTTGAAATCCTGGGGTCACAGACCCAGCATTTT. Protein product: CSVEILGSQTQHF.

The chain has TRBV11-2 and TRBJ2-5, with TRBD2 identical over 8 bases. This CDR3 is 19 amino acids long. Germline CDR1 is SGHAT and CDR2 is FQNNGV. V lost 1 base, J lost 5 bases, and 18 bases stayed unmatched. The CDR3 here is CASSLGAGGGRTPGETQYF. The CDR3 coding sequence is TGTGCCAGCAGCTTAGGCGCTGGGGGCGGGAGGACCCCTGGGGAGACCCAGTACTTC. Full variable domain (rest looked up from reference TRBV11-2 and TRBJ2-5): EAGVAQSPRYKIIEKRQSVAFWCNPISGHATLYWYQQILGQGPKLLIQFQNNGVVDDSQLPKDRFSAERLKGVDSTLKIQPAKLEDSAVYLCASSLGAGGGRTPGETQYFGPGTRLLVL.

The CDR3 reads CASSASGGVLHF. In DNA, the CDR3 is TGTGCCAGCAGCGCCTCAGGGGGTGTCCTCCACTTT. This chain connects TRBV7-9 to TRBJ1-6; 7 nucleotides align to TRBD1. CDR3 length: 12 amino acids. The V gene end was trimmed by 5 bases and the J gene end by 15 bases; junction bases not matched to a gene: 7. Germline values: CDR1 SEHNR, CDR2 FQNEAQ (reference sequence).

The CDR3 nucleotides read TGCGCCAGCAGCATCGAGGGACTAGCGGGAGCAGGGGCCCAGTACTTC. It is translated as CASSIEGLAGAGAQYF. The chain recombines TRBV5-1 with TRBJ2-5, with 14 bases fitting TRBD2. The CDR3 contains 16 residues. V shed 4 bases, J shed 9 bases, and the junction held 11 bases outside the gene matches. Germline CDR1 and CDR2: SGHRS and YFSETQ.

This clonotype was detected many times. The J gene is TRBJ2-5, the V gene TRBV7-8; 7 nucleotides align to TRBD1. Germline CDR1 reads SGHVS; CDR2 reads FQNEAQ. Losses at the gene ends were 2 bases for V and 4 bases for J; bases not matched to a gene: 7. This CDR3 is built from 15 residues. CDR3 DNA: TGTGCCAGCAGCTTATACGACAGGGTTAGAGAGACCCAGTACTTC. It encodes CASSLYDRVRETQYF.

As for this clonotype: A much more abundant neighbour one base away suggests this may be a read error. The chain uses TRBV25-1 and TRBJ1-3; tentatively, D is TRBD1 (5 bases). The germline V gene encodes CDR1 MGHDK and CDR2 SYGVNS. Trimming cost V 7 bases and J 4 bases, with 11 bases left between them. The CDR3 sequence is 13 residues long. The CDR3 nucleotides read TGTGCCAGCAACTCCGGGGCCGGAAACACCATATATTTT. The encoded protein is CASNSGAGNTIYF.

This clonotype was observed many times. The V call is TRBV20-1, the J call TRBJ2-7; 9 bases align to TRBD1. Looked up from germline, CDR1 is DFQATT and CDR2 is SNEGSKA (reference sequence). The ends lost 5 bases at V and 2 bases at J; junction bases unmatched: 4. The CDR3 loop spans 13 amino acids. The CDR3 bases are TGCAGTGCTGAGGACAGGGGCCCCTACGAGCAGTACTTC. As protein: CSAEDRGPYEQYF.

The gene calls are TRBV28 and TRBJ1-5; maybe TRBD1 (5 bases). Trimming cost V 4 bases and J 9 bases, with 19 bases left between them. Germline-derived CDR1 and CDR2 are MDHEN and SYDVKM. The CDR3 extends over 15 amino acids. The CDR3 DNA is TGTGCCAGCAGTTGGGATGCGTCGGGGGATTCGCCCCAGCATTTT. This gives the protein CASSWDASGDSPQHF.